This record looks at one T cell receptor (beta chain) sequence and its context. Its antigen remains unidentified. These data are taken from a study of cytomegalovirus exposure and HLA in healthy donors. Study outcomes and limitations: Three CMV-associated chains were confirmed in vitro to be specific for CMV antigens.

Here immunoSEQ multiplex PCR was the method, and the copy in TCRdb shows in-frame clones only, minus some. Among about 350,000 clones, roughly nine tenths were seen once, and the ten largest hold roughly 1.2%. The specimen was PBMCs. The source is a woman aged 25-40 years in good health and CMV-seropositive.

The DNA for the CDR3 is TGCGCCAGCAGCCAAGAAGGGACTAGCCACACCGGGGAGCTGTTTTTT. It is translated as CASSQEGTSHTGELFF. The gene calls are TRBV4-3 and TRBJ2-2; TRBD2 matches 9 bases. This CDR3 comprises 16 residues. CDR1 and CDR2 from the germline V gene are LGHNA and YSLEER. V shed 0 bases, J shed 3 bases, and the junction held 2 bases outside the gene matches.